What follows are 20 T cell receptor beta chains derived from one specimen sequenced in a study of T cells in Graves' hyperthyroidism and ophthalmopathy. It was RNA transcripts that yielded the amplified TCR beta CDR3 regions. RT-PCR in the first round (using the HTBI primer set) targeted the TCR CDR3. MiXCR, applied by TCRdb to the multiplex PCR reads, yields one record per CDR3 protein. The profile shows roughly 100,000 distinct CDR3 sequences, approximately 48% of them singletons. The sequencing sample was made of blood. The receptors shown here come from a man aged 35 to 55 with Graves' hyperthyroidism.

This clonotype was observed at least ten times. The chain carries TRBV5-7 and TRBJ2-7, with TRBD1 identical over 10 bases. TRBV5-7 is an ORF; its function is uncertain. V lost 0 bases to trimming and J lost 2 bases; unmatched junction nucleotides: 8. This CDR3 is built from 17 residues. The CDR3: CASSLVWDRGRAYEQYF. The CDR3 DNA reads TGTGCCAGCAGCTTGGTCTGGGACAGGGGACGCGCCTACGAGCAGTACTTC.

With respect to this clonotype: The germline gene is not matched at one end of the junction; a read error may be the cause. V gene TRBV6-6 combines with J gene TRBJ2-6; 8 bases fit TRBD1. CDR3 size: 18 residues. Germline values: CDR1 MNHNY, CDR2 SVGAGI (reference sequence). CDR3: CASRQLGDRSSGANVRTF. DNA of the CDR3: TGTGCCAGCAGACAACTCGGGGACAGGAGTTCAGGGGCCAACGTCCGGACTTTC.

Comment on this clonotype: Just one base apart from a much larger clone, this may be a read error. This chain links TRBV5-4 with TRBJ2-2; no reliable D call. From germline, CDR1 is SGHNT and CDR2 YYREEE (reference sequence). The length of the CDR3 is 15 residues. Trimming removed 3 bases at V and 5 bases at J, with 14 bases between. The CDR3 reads CASSSLGRMTGELFF. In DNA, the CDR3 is TGTGCCAGCAGCTCCCTCGGTCGGATGACCGGGGAGCTGTTTTTT.

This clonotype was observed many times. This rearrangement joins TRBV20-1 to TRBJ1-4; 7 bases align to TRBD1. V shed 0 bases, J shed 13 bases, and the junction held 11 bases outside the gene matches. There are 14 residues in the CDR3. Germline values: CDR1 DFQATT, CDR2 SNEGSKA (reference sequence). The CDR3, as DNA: TGCAGTGCTAGAGATAAGGGGGCTGGCCCGGGACTGTTTTTT. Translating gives CSARDKGAGPGLFF.

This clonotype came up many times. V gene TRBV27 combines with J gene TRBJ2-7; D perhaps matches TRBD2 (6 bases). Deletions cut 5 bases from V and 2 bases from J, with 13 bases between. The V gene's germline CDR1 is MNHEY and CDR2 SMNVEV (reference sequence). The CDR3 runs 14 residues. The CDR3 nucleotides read TGTGCCAGCAGTCAGATGTCGGGGGCCTACGAGCAGTACTTC. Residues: CASSQMSGAYEQYF.

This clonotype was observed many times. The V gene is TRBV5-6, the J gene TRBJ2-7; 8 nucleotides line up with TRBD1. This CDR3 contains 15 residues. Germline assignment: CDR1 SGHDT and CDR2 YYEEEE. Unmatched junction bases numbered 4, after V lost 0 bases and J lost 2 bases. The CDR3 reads CASSLEGQGPYEQYF. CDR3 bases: TGTGCCAGCAGCTTGGAAGGACAGGGACCCTACGAGCAGTACTTC.

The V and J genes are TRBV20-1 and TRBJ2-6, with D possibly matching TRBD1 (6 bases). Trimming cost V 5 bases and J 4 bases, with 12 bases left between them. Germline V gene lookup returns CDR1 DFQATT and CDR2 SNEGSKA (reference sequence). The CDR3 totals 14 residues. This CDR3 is CSAHDRSGANVLTF. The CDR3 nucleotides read TGCAGTGCTCACGACAGGAGCGGGGCCAACGTCCTGACTTTC.

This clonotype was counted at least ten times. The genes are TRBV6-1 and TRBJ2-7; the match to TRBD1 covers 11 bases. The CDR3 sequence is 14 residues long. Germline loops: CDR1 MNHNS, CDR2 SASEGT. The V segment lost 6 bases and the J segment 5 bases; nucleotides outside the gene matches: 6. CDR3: CASRSGTGGNEQYF. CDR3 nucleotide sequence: TGTGCCAGCAGGTCCGGGACAGGGGGGAACGAGCAGTACTTC.

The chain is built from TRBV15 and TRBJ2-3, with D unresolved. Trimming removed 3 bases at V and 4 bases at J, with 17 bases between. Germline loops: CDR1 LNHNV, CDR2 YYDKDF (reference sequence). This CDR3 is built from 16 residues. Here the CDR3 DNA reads TGTGCCACCAGCAGCCCTTGGCAGCCTGGGGCAGATACGCAGTATTTT. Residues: CATSSPWQPGADTQYF.

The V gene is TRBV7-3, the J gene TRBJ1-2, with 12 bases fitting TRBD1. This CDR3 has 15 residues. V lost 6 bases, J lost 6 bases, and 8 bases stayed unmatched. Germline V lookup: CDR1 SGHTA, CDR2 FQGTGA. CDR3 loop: CASSSGTGGLHGYTF. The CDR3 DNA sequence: TGTGCCAGCAGTTCCGGGACAGGGGGCCTCCATGGCTACACCTTC.

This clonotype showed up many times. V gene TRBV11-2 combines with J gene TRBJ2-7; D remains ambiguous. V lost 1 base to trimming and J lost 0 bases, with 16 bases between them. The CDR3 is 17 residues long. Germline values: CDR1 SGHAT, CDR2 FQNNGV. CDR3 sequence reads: CASSLGYRTSSSYEQYF. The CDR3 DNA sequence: TGTGCCAGCAGCTTAGGTTACAGAACTTCAAGCTCCTACGAGCAGTACTTC.

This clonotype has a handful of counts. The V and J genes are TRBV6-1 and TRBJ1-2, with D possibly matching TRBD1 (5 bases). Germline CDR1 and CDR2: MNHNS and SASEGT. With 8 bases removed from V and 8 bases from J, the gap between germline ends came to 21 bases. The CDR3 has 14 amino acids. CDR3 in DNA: TGTGCCAGCCAGGGCACCCCTACGGGAGGGGGCTACACCTTC. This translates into CASQGTPTGGGYTF.

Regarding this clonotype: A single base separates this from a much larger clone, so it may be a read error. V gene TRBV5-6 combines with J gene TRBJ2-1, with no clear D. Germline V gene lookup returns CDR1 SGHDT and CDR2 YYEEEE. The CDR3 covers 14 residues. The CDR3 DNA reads TGTGCCAGCAGATTTGGTCGCTCCTACAATGTGCAGTTCTTC. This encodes CASRFGRSYNVQFF.

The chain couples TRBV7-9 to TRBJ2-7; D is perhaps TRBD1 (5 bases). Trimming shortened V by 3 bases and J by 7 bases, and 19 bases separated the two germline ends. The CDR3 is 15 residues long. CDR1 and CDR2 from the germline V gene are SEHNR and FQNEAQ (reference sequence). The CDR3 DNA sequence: TGTGCCAGCAGCTTGCCCGACAGAAGGGCCGGGGAGCAGTACTTC. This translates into CASSLPDRRAGEQYF. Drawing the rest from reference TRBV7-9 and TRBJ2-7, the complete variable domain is DTGVSQNPRHKITKRGQNVTFRCDPISEHNRLYWYRQTLGQGPEFLTYFQNEAQLEKSRLLSDRFSAERPKGSFSTLEIQRTEQGDSAMYLCASSLPDRRAGEQYFGPGTRLTVT.

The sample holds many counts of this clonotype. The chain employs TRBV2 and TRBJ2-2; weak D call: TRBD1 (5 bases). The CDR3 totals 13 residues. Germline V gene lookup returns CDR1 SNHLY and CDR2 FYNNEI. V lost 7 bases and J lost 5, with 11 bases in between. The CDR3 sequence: CASTQGWTGELFF. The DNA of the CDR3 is TGTGCCAGCACTCAGGGTTGGACCGGGGAGCTGTTTTTT.

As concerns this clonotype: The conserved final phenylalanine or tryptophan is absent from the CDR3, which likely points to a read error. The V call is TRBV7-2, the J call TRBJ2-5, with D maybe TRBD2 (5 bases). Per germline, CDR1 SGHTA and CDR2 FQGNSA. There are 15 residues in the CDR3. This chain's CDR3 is CASSLSPGWQEAQYV. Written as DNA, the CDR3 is TGTGCCAGCAGCTTATCTCCGGGGTGGCAAGAGGCCCAGTACGTC.

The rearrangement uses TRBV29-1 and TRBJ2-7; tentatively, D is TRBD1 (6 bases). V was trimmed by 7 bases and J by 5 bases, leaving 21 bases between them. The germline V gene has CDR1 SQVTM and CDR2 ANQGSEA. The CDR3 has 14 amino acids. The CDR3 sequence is CSAIGTRIGDEQYF. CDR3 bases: TGCAGCGCCATAGGGACAAGGATCGGTGACGAGCAGTACTTC.

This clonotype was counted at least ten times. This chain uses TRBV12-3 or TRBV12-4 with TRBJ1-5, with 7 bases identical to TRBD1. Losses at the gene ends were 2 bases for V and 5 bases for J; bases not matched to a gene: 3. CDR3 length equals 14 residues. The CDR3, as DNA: TGTGCCAGCAGTTTAACAGGGGTTGATCAGCCCCAGCATTTT. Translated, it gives CASSLTGVDQPQHF.

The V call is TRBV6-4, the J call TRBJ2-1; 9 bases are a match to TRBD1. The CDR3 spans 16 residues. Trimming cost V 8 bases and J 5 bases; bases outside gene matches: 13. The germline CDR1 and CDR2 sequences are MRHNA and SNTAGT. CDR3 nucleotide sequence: TGTGCCAGCTCACCACTTACAGGGGGCGCCGACAATGAGCAGTTCTTC. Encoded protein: CASSPLTGGADNEQFF.

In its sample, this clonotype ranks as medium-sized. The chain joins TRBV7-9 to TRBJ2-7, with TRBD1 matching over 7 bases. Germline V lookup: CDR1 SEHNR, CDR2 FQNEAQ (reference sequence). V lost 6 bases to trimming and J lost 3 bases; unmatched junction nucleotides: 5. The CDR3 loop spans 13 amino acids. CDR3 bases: TGTGCCAGCAGTGTAACAGGGGACTACGAGCAGTACTTC. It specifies CASSVTGDYEQYF.